This T cell receptor (beta chain) was obtained from a study of metastatic and nonmetastatic thyroid tumors. On the study more broadly: For malignant and benign thyroid patients, tumor or nodule tissue and blood were the sources whose repertoires were compared.

Looked up from germline, CDR1 is LNHNV and CDR2 is YYDKDF (reference sequence). This CDR3 has 16 residues. V dropped 6 bases and J dropped 4; count of bases not matched to a gene: 4. Prior to thyroid surgery, none of the patients had received any treatment. The table lists this clone with many counts. Authors' processing steps: Built for papillary thyroid cancer, a distant-metastasis classifier drew on CDR3 differences across clinicopathological groups. TCRdb re-called the PCR reads with MiXCR. TCRdb's processing, not the authors', yielded these V and J calls. The sample lists about 92,000 clones, under 15% occurring once.

Sequencing was done on a sample of blood. This chain joins TRBV15 and TRBJ2-2; 14 bases line up with TRBD2. This TCR was recovered from a female donor with papillary thyroid cancer or a benign thyroid nodule (not recorded which). Some clones in this sample may be carry-over from other donors' samples. As DNA, the CDR3 is TGTGCCACCAGACGACTAGCGGGGGGGATCACCGGGGAGCTGTTTTTT. This gives the protein CATRRLAGGITGELFF.